A single sample is the source of the 14 T cell receptor beta chains below, sequenced in a study of CD8 T cells in Susac syndrome. Reverse transcription of about 0.45 to 1 ug RNA used random hexamers. MiXCR, run by TCRdb on the immunoSEQ multiplex PCR reads, gives a single entry per CDR3 protein. Of 71,000 or so distinct CDR3 sequences in the sample, 93% were seen once. What was sequenced was CD4+ T cells from PBMCs. The source is a human donor with Susac syndrome.

This chain links TRBV9 with TRBJ2-2; the D is unclear. This CDR3 has 15 residues. The V gene lost 4 bases and the J gene lost 1 base, with 11 bases spanning the gap. CDR1 SGDLS and CDR2 YYNGEE come from the germline V gene. The CDR3 DNA reads as TGTGCCAGCAGCCCTCGGTTGGAGAACACCGGGGAGCTGTTTTTT. Encoded protein: CASSPRLENTGELFF.

V is TRBV20-1 and J is TRBJ1-2; D ambiguous. Trimming removed 5 bases at V and 2 bases at J, with 12 bases between. CDR1 and CDR2 (germline): DFQATT, SNEGSKA (reference sequence). CDR3 length: 13 residues. CDR3 loop: CSAVAGENYGYTF. CDR3 in DNA: TGCAGTGCTGTGGCAGGTGAGAACTATGGCTACACCTTC.

This chain links TRBV20-1 with TRBJ1-6; unclear D gene. CDR1 is DFQATT and CDR2 is SNEGSKA in the germline V gene (reference sequence). The CDR3 runs 14 residues. Deletions cut 1 base from V and 10 bases from J, with 14 bases between. This CDR3 is CSARAPTGGSPLHF. Written as DNA, the CDR3 is TGCAGTGCTAGAGCGCCGACGGGAGGGTCACCCCTCCACTTT.

J is TRBJ2-1 and V is TRBV12-3 or TRBV12-4; the match to TRBD1 covers 8 bases. Germline trimming cut 7 bases from V and 8 bases from J; bases unmatched to any gene: 13. CDR3 length equals 15 residues. In DNA, the CDR3 is TGTGCCAGCACCTCCCGTCGGACAGGGAAGGATGAGCAGTTCTTC. Its translation is CASTSRRTGKDEQFF.

The chain links TRBV7-2 to TRBJ1-1; maybe TRBD1 (5 bases). The germline CDR1 and CDR2 sequences are SGHTA and FQGNSA. This CDR3 contains 13 residues. V was trimmed by 2 bases and J by 7 bases, leaving 11 bases between them. CDR3 amino acids: CASSLYRSNEAFF. For the CDR3, the DNA is TGTGCCAGCAGCTTATACAGGTCGAATGAAGCTTTCTTT.

This sequence joins TRBV12-3 or TRBV12-4 and TRBJ1-5; TRBD1 might be the D (6 bases). The CDR3 spans 15 residues. The V and J ends lost 2 bases and 1 base respectively, with 9 bases between them. CDR3 protein: CASSLRGLSNQPQHF. For the CDR3, the DNA is TGTGCCAGCAGTTTACGGGGGCTGAGCAATCAGCCCCAGCATTTT.

This CDR3 reads CASSGGRDYNEQFF. For the CDR3, the DNA is TGTGCCAGCAGTGGGGGACGGGACTACAATGAGCAGTTCTTC. J is TRBJ2-1 and V is TRBV2; the D gene could be TRBD1 or TRBD2 (5 bases each). This CDR3 spans 14 amino acids. Trimming left V 4 bases short and J 3 bases short, with 10 bases between. Germline V gene data show CDR1 as SNHLY and CDR2 as FYNNEI. Full variable domain (remainder filled in from reference TRBV2 and TRBJ2-1): EPEVTQTPSHQVTQMGQEVILRCVPISNHLYFYWYRQILGQKVEFLVSFYNNEISEKSEIFDDQFSVERPDGSNFTLKIRSTKLEDSAMYFCASSGGRDYNEQFFGPGTRLTVL.

This chain uses TRBV18 with TRBJ2-7; 9 nucleotides agree with TRBD1. The CDR3 is 15 residues long. Germline loops: CDR1 KGHSH, CDR2 LQKENI. Trimming cost V 3 bases and J 1 base; bases outside gene matches: 4. The CDR3 DNA reads TGTGCCAGCTCACCCACGGGACAGGGATCCTACGAGCAGTACTTC. Residues: CASSPTGQGSYEQYF. Combining the CDR3 with reference TRBV18 and TRBJ2-7 gives the whole variable domain NAGVMQNPRHLVRRRGQEARLRCSPMKGHSHVYWYRQLPEEGLKFMVYLQKENIIDESGMPKERFSAEFPKEGPSILRIQQVVRGDSAAYFCASSPTGQGSYEQYFGPGTRLTVT.

This chain uses TRBV28 with TRBJ1-1, with a weak D call TRBD1 (5 bases). CDR3 length equals 14 residues. V shed 6 bases and J shed 9 bases, with 20 bases lying between them. CDR1 and CDR2 from the germline V gene are MDHEN and SYDVKM. This CDR3 reads CASRLPRAPDKAFF. CDR3 nucleotide sequence: TGTGCCAGCAGGTTGCCCAGGGCCCCGGATAAAGCTTTCTTT.

The rearrangement uses TRBV7-2 and TRBJ1-6; D is perhaps TRBD1 (6 bases). Trimming took off 4 bases at V and 4 bases at J, with 14 bases between the two ends. Per the germline V gene, CDR1 is SGHTA and CDR2 is FQGNSA. CDR3 length equals 16 residues. The CDR3 is CASSSIKRGYNSPLHF. The CDR3 region has the DNA TGTGCCAGCAGCTCCATAAAGAGGGGGTATAATTCACCCCTCCACTTT.

The V and J genes are TRBV20-1 and TRBJ1-2, with no clear D. The CDR3 totals 13 residues. Germline V gene sequence: CDR1 DFQATT, CDR2 SNEGSKA (reference sequence). V lost 6 bases to trimming and J lost 3 bases, with 14 bases between them. This CDR3 reads CSAGPTVDYGYTF. CDR3 bases: TGCAGTGCCGGGCCCACGGTAGACTATGGCTACACCTTC.

This clonotype is a singleton in its sample. The J gene is TRBJ1-2, the V gene TRBV20-1; 8 nucleotides align to TRBD1. This CDR3 is built from 14 residues. Germline V gene sequence: CDR1 DFQATT, CDR2 SNEGSKA (reference sequence). Trimming removed 1 base from V and 4 bases from J; junction bases left unmatched: 5. This chain's CDR3 is CSARVRTGSYGYTF. Here the CDR3 DNA reads TGCAGTGCTAGAGTCCGGACAGGGAGCTATGGCTACACCTTC.

With respect to this clonotype: A junction boundary mismatches the germline segment, possibly from a read error. The chain combines TRBV7-7 with TRBJ2-5; D is unclear. Germline CDR1 and CDR2: SSHAT and FNYEAQ (reference sequence). The CDR3 contains 12 residues. CDR3 coding DNA: TGTGCTAGCAGCCCCATTCAAGAGACCCAGTACTTC. This translates into CASSPIQETQYF.

This chain joins TRBV2 and TRBJ1-5, with D tentatively TRBD1 (5 bases). The CDR3 is 15 amino acids. V dropped 2 bases and J dropped 1 base, with 9 bases sitting between them. From germline, CDR1 is SNHLY and CDR2 FYNNEI. CDR3 loop: CASSEYDSSNQPQHF. CDR3 in DNA: TGTGCCAGCAGTGAATACGACAGCAGCAATCAGCCCCAGCATTTT.